The 25 T cell receptor beta chains below all came from one sample that was sequenced in a study of PD-1 blockade in mismatch repair-deficient tumors. Profiling relied on immunoSEQ multiplex PCR, and the TCRdb table lists in-frame clones only, not all of them. The sample lists just under 80,000 clones; about four fifths were seen once. Source: peripheral blood, taken 44 weeks after starting pembrolizumab. These receptors originate from an adult with mismatch repair-deficient cancer.

The chain carries TRBV9 and TRBJ2-7, with 7 bases that match TRBD1. The CDR3 runs to 15 residues. Germline assignment: CDR1 SGDLS and CDR2 YYNGEE. The junction had 8 bases not matched to a gene; V was cut back by 1 base and J by 4 bases. The CDR3 DNA reads TGTGCCAGCAGCGTACAAGTACAGGGGTTTTACGAGCAGTACTTC. As protein: CASSVQVQGFYEQYF.

V gene TRBV6-5 combines with J gene TRBJ1-4; a weak D match, TRBD1 (6 bases). The CDR3 has 15 amino acids. V lost 7 bases and J lost 6, with 18 bases in between. The germline CDR1 and CDR2 sequences are MNHEY and SVGAGI. The CDR3: CASNSQGKSYEKLFF. DNA for the CDR3: TGTGCCAGCAACTCACAGGGAAAGAGTTATGAAAAACTGTTTTTT.

The rearrangement uses TRBV19 and TRBJ1-1; tentatively, D is TRBD1 (6 bases). The CDR3 extends over 14 amino acids. Germline V gene sequence: CDR1 LNHDA, CDR2 SQIVND (reference sequence). Trimming shortened V by 6 bases and J by 1 base, and 12 bases separated the two germline ends. The CDR3 is CASRVQGGNTEAFF. In nucleotides, the CDR3 is TGTGCCAGTAGGGTACAGGGTGGGAACACTGAAGCTTTCTTT.

V is TRBV4-2 and J is TRBJ2-3; the D gene is possibly TRBD2 (6 bases). Germline V CDR1 and CDR2: LGHNA, YNFKEQ. The CDR3 is made up of 14 amino acids. The V gene lost 4 bases and the J gene lost 6 bases, with 14 bases spanning the gap. The CDR3 nucleotides are TGTGCCAGCAGCCCTCGGGACTCAATGGATACGCAGTATTTT. This gives the protein CASSPRDSMDTQYF.

The chain is built from TRBV19 and TRBJ2-7, with unresolved D. Germline V gene sequence: CDR1 LNHDA, CDR2 SQIVND (reference sequence). V was shortened by 1 base and J by 0 bases, with 7 bases between the two germline ends. The CDR3 has 14 amino acids. The CDR3 DNA follows: TGTGCCAGTAGTATAGGCCGGAGCTCCTACGAGCAGTACTTC. It translates to CASSIGRSSYEQYF.

The V gene is TRBV7-9, the J gene TRBJ2-7; a possible D gene is TRBD1 (6 bases). The germline gives CDR1 SEHNR, CDR2 FQNEAQ (reference sequence). Trimming removed 5 bases at V and 4 bases at J, with 27 bases between. The CDR3 covers 18 residues. CDR3 nucleotides: TGTGCCAGCAGCCAAGATCTGTCACGGGGTAGCACAGGGTACGAGCAGTACTTC. Its protein is CASSQDLSRGSTGYEQYF.

The chain uses TRBV6-1 and TRBJ1-5; D is ambiguous. Between the trimmed V and J ends, which lost 4 bases and 2 bases, there was a span of 12 bases. The CDR3 has 15 amino acids. Germline V gives CDR1 MNHNS, CDR2 SASEGT. The CDR3 protein is CASSAASRGNQPQHF. The DNA for the CDR3 is TGTGCCAGCAGTGCCGCTTCTAGGGGCAATCAGCCCCAGCATTTT.

This clone was recorded a few times. The rearrangement links TRBV2 to TRBJ1-2; D is unresolved. CDR1 is SNHLY and CDR2 is FYNNEI in the germline V gene. The CDR3 totals 13 residues. V was trimmed by 8 bases and J by 4 bases, leaving 14 bases between them. The CDR3, as DNA: TGTGCCAGCGATAGGTCAGTCCCCTATGGCTACACCTTC. This sequence encodes CASDRSVPYGYTF.

The chain is built from TRBV9 and TRBJ2-1; maybe TRBD2 (6 bases). CDR3 length equals 14 residues. The V end lost 3 bases, the J end lost 1 base, and 8 bases lay between the germline ends. From germline, CDR1 is SGDLS and CDR2 YYNGEE. CDR3 sequence (DNA): TGTGCCAGCAGCGCCGGGAGTTCCTACAATGAGCAGTTCTTC. It yields the protein CASSAGSSYNEQFF.

This chain uses TRBV2 with TRBJ2-7; 14 nucleotides agree with TRBD2. This CDR3 contains 14 residues. The V gene end was trimmed by 6 bases and the J gene end by 3 bases; junction bases not matched to a gene: 1. Germline loops: CDR1 SNHLY, CDR2 FYNNEI. CDR3 residues: CASRGTSGGYEQYF. The CDR3 DNA follows: TGTGCCAGCAGGGGGACTAGCGGGGGCTACGAGCAGTACTTC.

This clone was observed a single time. The V gene is TRBV6-6, the J gene TRBJ2-1, with 7 bases that match TRBD2. Germline V CDR1 and CDR2: MNHNY, SVGAGI (reference sequence). V dropped 0 bases and J dropped 4; count of bases not matched to a gene: 3. The CDR3 runs to 15 residues. The chain's CDR3 is CASSYSSGPYNEQFF. CDR3 in DNA: TGTGCCAGCAGTTACTCTAGCGGGCCGTACAATGAGCAGTTCTTC.

The genes are TRBV27 and TRBJ2-7; TRBD2 matches at 11 bases. The CDR3 runs 16 residues. Germline V gene sequence: CDR1 MNHEY, CDR2 SMNVEV (reference sequence). V shed 5 bases and J 5 bases; nucleotides not matched to a gene: 11. The CDR3 region is CASSGIAGGPGDEQYF. For the CDR3, the DNA is TGTGCCAGCAGTGGGATAGCGGGAGGGCCCGGGGACGAGCAGTACTTC.

This chain joins TRBV7-9 and TRBJ2-5, with D perhaps matching TRBD2 (5 bases). This CDR3 contains 14 residues. Germline CDR1 is SEHNR and CDR2 is FQNEAQ (reference sequence). V was shortened by 1 base and J by 9 bases, with 15 bases between the two germline ends. CDR3 sequence (DNA): TGTGCCAGCAGCTTAGTAGGAGGAACAGTGGCCCAGTACTTC. It yields the protein CASSLVGGTVAQYF.

V gene TRBV9 combines with J gene TRBJ1-1, with TRBD1 matching 7 bases. Germline V CDR1 and CDR2: SGDLS, YYNGEE. The CDR3 runs to 15 residues. J was trimmed by 0 bases and V by 0 bases; bases with no gene match: 2. The chain's CDR3 is CASSVVGTVNTEAFF. The CDR3, as DNA: TGTGCCAGCAGCGTAGTAGGGACAGTGAACACTGAAGCTTTCTTT.

The gene calls are TRBV7-9 and TRBJ2-6; D gene unclear. V gave up 3 bases and J gave up 0 bases, with 6 bases separating them. Per the germline V gene, CDR1 is SEHNR and CDR2 is FQNEAQ (reference sequence). The CDR3 runs 15 residues. DNA for the CDR3: TGTGCCAGCAGCTTTGGTCACTCTGGGGCCAACGTCCTGACTTTC. Encoded protein: CASSFGHSGANVLTF.

The V gene is TRBV5-1, the J gene TRBJ2-2; 8 bases are a match to TRBD1. Unmatched junction bases numbered 8, after V lost 4 bases and J lost 3 bases. The length of the CDR3 is 16 residues. The germline V gene has CDR1 SGHRS and CDR2 YFSETQ. The CDR3 DNA sequence: TGCGCCAGCAGCCCCTCTCCGGGACAGGACACCGGGGAGCTGTTTTTT. Translating gives CASSPSPGQDTGELFF.

The V and J genes are TRBV5-6 and TRBJ2-3; the D gene is possibly TRBD1 (6 bases). Trimming left V 7 bases short and J 0 bases short, with 15 bases between. Germline CDR1 is SGHDT and CDR2 is YYEEEE. The CDR3 runs to 15 residues. The CDR3 coding sequence is TGTGCCAGCGGACAGTTCGGATTAAGCACAGATACGCAGTATTTT. Translated: CASGQFGLSTDTQYF.

The chain combines TRBV5-6 with TRBJ2-3, with 7 bases identical to TRBD2. V was clipped by 3 bases and J by 1 base; unmatched bases: 8. The CDR3 extends over 16 amino acids. Germline assignment: CDR1 SGHDT and CDR2 YYEEEE. CDR3 region: CASSYIAGPGTDTQYF. CDR3 DNA: TGTGCCAGCAGCTACATAGCGGGCCCTGGCACAGATACGCAGTATTTT.

This clone was seen just once. The CDR3 coding sequence is TGTGCCAGTAGTATCGGTGGACAGGGGCAGAGGTCGGAAGCTTTCTTT. Translation gives CASSIGGQGQRSEAFF. The J gene is TRBJ1-1, the V gene TRBV19; 9 positions agree with TRBD1. Germline CDR1 LNHDA, CDR2 SQIVND (reference sequence). The CDR3 is made up of 16 amino acids. The V and J ends lost 3 bases and 8 bases, in that order; junction bases with no gene match: 13.

The chain links TRBV19 to TRBJ2-2, with D unresolved. CDR3 size: 14 residues. V lost 1 base to trimming and J lost 1 base, with 4 bases between them. Germline V CDR1 and CDR2: LNHDA, SQIVND (reference sequence). CDR3 bases: TGTGCCAGTAGTATAGGTAGGAACACCGGGGAGCTGTTTTTT. This gives the protein CASSIGRNTGELFF. The full variable domain, rest sourced from reference TRBV19 and TRBJ2-2, is DGGITQSPKYLFRKEGQNVTLSCEQNLNHDAMYWYRQDPGQGLRLIYYSQIVNDFQKGDIAEGYSVSREKKESFPLTVTSAQKNPTAFYLCASSIGRNTGELFFGEGSRLTVL.

The chain couples TRBV9 to TRBJ1-1, with a weak D call TRBD1 (5 bases). Germline V gene sequence: CDR1 SGDLS, CDR2 YYNGEE. V was shortened by 0 bases and J by 9 bases, with 15 bases between the two germline ends. This CDR3 has 14 residues. The CDR3 here is CASSVAEGASQAFF. CDR3 nucleotide sequence: TGTGCCAGCAGCGTAGCAGAAGGGGCCAGTCAAGCTTTCTTT.

J is TRBJ2-1 and V is TRBV4-3; 10 bases are shared with TRBD2. Per the germline V gene, CDR1 is LGHNA and CDR2 is YSLEER. Unmatched junction bases numbered 10, after V lost 0 bases and J lost 11 bases. CDR3 length: 16 amino acids. The CDR3 loop is CASSQDRRLAGVKQFF. The CDR3 nucleotides read TGCGCCAGCAGCCAAGATCGGAGACTAGCGGGCGTTAAGCAGTTCTTC.

The chain couples TRBV5-6 to TRBJ2-2; the match to TRBD2 covers 8 bases. This CDR3 comprises 16 residues. The V and J ends lost 3 bases and 7 bases, in that order; junction bases with no gene match: 11. CDR1 and CDR2 from the germline V gene are SGHDT and YYEEEE. This CDR3 reads CASSSGPGLDIGELFF. In DNA, the CDR3 is TGTGCCAGCAGCTCGGGACCGGGACTAGATATCGGGGAGCTGTTTTTT.

This clone was picked up one time. This chain links TRBV6-5 with TRBJ2-5; D may correspond to TRBD1 or TRBD2 (5 bases each). The CDR3 runs 15 residues. V was cut by 6 bases and J by 7 bases, with 21 bases left in between. Germline loops: CDR1 MNHEY, CDR2 SVGAGI. This CDR3 is CASRRDAGTGMTQYF. For the CDR3, the DNA is TGTGCCAGCAGGAGGGATGCCGGGACCGGGATGACCCAGTACTTC.

This rearrangement joins TRBV28 to TRBJ1-3; D ambiguous. Germline V gene data show CDR1 as MDHEN and CDR2 as SYDVKM. The CDR3 is 15 residues long. The V end lost 6 bases, the J end lost 3 bases, and 15 bases lay between the germline ends. The chain's CDR3 is CASSSFGEFGNTIYF. CDR3 coding DNA: TGTGCCAGCAGCTCCTTCGGGGAATTTGGAAACACCATATATTTT. The full variable domain, with the rest looked up from reference TRBV28 and TRBJ1-3, is DVKVTQSSRYLVKRTGEKVFLECVQDMDHENMFWYRQDPGLGLRLIYFSYDVKMKEKGDIPEGYSVSREKKERFSLILESASTNQTSMYLCASSSFGEFGNTIYFGEGSWLTVV.